Sequencing of this T cell receptor beta chain was carried out in a study of blood T cell repertoires in COVID-19 (dated by TCRdb to the early 2020s). For the study in its entirety: The collaborator samples originated in the United States, Italy and Spain and spanned the acute and convalescent phases of COVID-19. The prospective study material was composed of cDNA or gDNA derived from T cells, B-cell-depleted T cells, or PBMCs. Deeply sampled blood TCRbeta repertoires from subjects exposed to, actively infected with, or recovered from COVID-19 were included in the dataset. The repertoires were released in a freely available public database meant as a resource for research on the immune response to SARS-CoV-2. The samples were drawn from two sources: the first 160 participants of the ongoing ImmuneRACE study, and 1,200 or so subjects contributed by 6 global collaborators. The sample metadata nearly always contained a de-identified subject ID, COVID-19 status, age in years and sex. HLA class I and class II types, where available, came from metadata supplied by the sample provider rather than from assay-based typing.

Note on this clone: Its antigen is unknown. Within one base of it there is no much larger clone, and no base qualities were kept.

Each collaborating institution followed its own protocols to collect whole blood in K2EDTA tubes. For TCRbeta analysis, collaborators shipped samples in one of three forms: frozen whole blood, isolated PBMCs, or DNA extracted from either of those sample types. TCRbeta CDR3 regions were amplified from genomic DNA by means of the immunoSEQ Assay, a bias-controlled multiplex PCR. In the paper's pipeline: Nucleated cell counts per sample were estimated from amplification of reference gene primers within the assay. Sequence reads were collapsed and filtered to measure the absolute abundance of every unique TCRbeta CDR3 rearrangement. Productive Simpson clonality was computed per sample as the square root of Simpson's diversity index over productive rearrangements. TCRdb provides this immuneACCESS table in a form limited to in-frame rearrangements. Some clones are lacking; in checked studies, under half of them reflect an unresolved V gene, and why the rest are absent is not known. V and J calls and clone size are copied from that table; D and trimming were computed from the DNA. The sample table shows roughly 220,000 clones, and around four fifths are seen once. Just under 20% of the sample is held by the ten biggest clonotypes.

From the cysteine through the phenylalanine, the CDR3 covers 14 amino acids. CDR3 DNA is the only sequence kept; it has 42 bases, read in frame from the first base. Between the V and J ends, shortened by 0 bases and 6 bases respectively, the junction contains 11 bases. For CDR1 and CDR2, the germline V gene lists MNHEY and SVGAGI. General study outcomes and caveats: The amount of clinical and demographic metadata varied by source and participant and was provided uncurated.

The sequence was collected from a man under 40 with active or convalescent COVID-19. Sequences were obtained from peripheral blood. The sequence joins TRBV6-5 to TRBJ1-1, with the D gene uncertain. The CDR3 protein sequence reads: CASSYSQSRAEAFF. DNA sequence: TGTGCCAGCAGTTACTCGCAGTCACGGGCTGAAGCTTTCTTT.